These T cell receptor beta chains were read from a single sample in a study of T-cell reconstitution after alpha-beta-depleted transplantation in children. TCRdb ran MiXCR on the PCR reads and lists one entry per CDR3 protein. The sample holds about 610,000 distinct CDR3 sequences, 10% seen once. The sample was PBMCs from the stem cell graft donor, taken from the stem cell graft. These receptors were collected from a human donor who donated a stem cell graft to a child with acute myeloid leukemia. CDR3s include the opening cysteine and the closing phenylalanine or tryptophan. Fields, in order: clone size, J gene, D gene, V gene, CDR3 DNA, CDR3 protein. A D gene is named only where the DNA matches it firmly. The size entry is marked missing in some rows and otherwise reads once, few, many or a size class.

many	TRBJ1-3	TRBD1	TRBV6-5	TGTGCCAGCAGTTACCAGGACAGGGAAGGCACCATATATTTT	CASSYQDREGTIYF
many	TRBJ2-5	TRBD1	TRBV12-3/TRBV12-4	TGTGCCAGCAGTTTGGGACAGGGGGTTTTGGAGACCCAGTACTTC	CASSLGQGVLETQYF
-	TRBJ2-1	TRBD2	TRBV20-1	TGCAGTGCTAGAGATCCTCGGACTAGCGTGTCCTACAATGAGCAGTTCTTC	CSARDPRTSVSYNEQFF
many	TRBJ2-5	-	TRBV20-1	TGCAGTGCTAACGGTGGCTTTGGTCTCGAGACCCAGTACTTC	CSANGGFGLETQYF
-	TRBJ1-2	-	TRBV29-1	TGCAGCGTTGAAGTTAGGGGTGGCTACACCTTC	CSVEVRGGYTF
-	TRBJ1-5	-	TRBV6-2/TRBV6-3	TGTGCCAGCAGTTACCGGGGCAGTAGTTTCGTAGGCAATCAGCCCCGGCATTTT	CASSYRGSSFVGNQPRHF
many	TRBJ2-3	TRBD2	TRBV20-1	TGCAGTGCTAGGCCCGCTAGCGGGAGAGAAGGAGATACGCAGTATTTT	CSARPASGREGDTQYF
-	TRBJ2-1	-	TRBV12-3/TRBV12-4	-	CASSSSGRPSSYNEQFF
-	TRBJ2-2	-	TRBV11-1	TGTGCCAGCAGCTCACCCCGGACAGTTTTGACCGGGGAGCTGTTTTTT	CASSSPRTVLTGELFF
-	TRBJ2-1	-	TRBV7-3	TGTGCCAGCAGCTTAACCCTAGCAGCATACAATGAGCAGTTCTTC	CASSLTLAAYNEQFF
-	TRBJ2-2	TRBD1	TRBV6-1	TGTGCCAGCAGCCAAACAGGGGCCTTGAACACCGGGGAGCTGTTTTTT	CASSQTGALNTGELFF
-	TRBJ2-7	-	TRBV28	TGTGCCAGCAGGAAGAGTGACAACTACGAGCAGTACTTC	CASRKSDNYEQYF
few	TRBJ2-4	-	TRBV21-1	TGTGCCAGCAGCAAAAAAGGGGCCAAAAACATTCAGTACTTC	CASSKKGAKNIQYF
many	TRBJ2-1	TRBD2	TRBV20-1	TGCAGTGCTACGACTAGCGGGAGAGGGGGCTACAATGAGCAGTTCTTC	CSATTSGRGGYNEQFF
few	TRBJ2-7	TRBD2	TRBV5-1	TGCGCCAGCAGGGCTACTAGCGACCCTTGGCTTTCCGACGAGCAGTACTTC	CASRATSDPWLSDEQYF
many	TRBJ2-1	TRBD1	TRBV5-1	TGCGCCAGCAGCTTGGTCGACAGGGGGCATCACAATGAGCAGTTCTTC	CASSLVDRGHHNEQFF
many	TRBJ1-1	-	TRBV20-1	TGCAGTTCCCCCTGGACGGGAGGAACGGTTGAAGCTTTCTTT	CSSPWTGGTVEAFF
-	TRBJ2-7	TRBD2	TRBV5-1	TGCGCCAGCAGCTTGAAGGCGGGAGGGGAGCAGTACTTC	CASSLKAGGEQYF
few	TRBJ2-5	-	TRBV7-2	TGTGCCAGCAGCCTTACCCGAGGAGAGCCCCAGTACTTC	CASSLTRGEPQYF
few	TRBJ1-1	-	TRBV24-1	TGTGCCACCAGCTCAGGAGCCACTGAAGCTTTCTTT	CATSSGATEAFF
many	TRBJ2-1	TRBD2	TRBV27	TGTGCCAGCAGTTTATCAGGCCGGGAGGGGAATGAGCAGTTCTTC	CASSLSGREGNEQFF
few	TRBJ1-1	-	TRBV5-1	TGCGCCAGCAGCTCGGGGACCGTCACTGAAGCTTTCTTT	CASSSGTVTEAFF
many	TRBJ2-1	TRBD1	TRBV10-3	TGTGCCATTAGGACAGGGGCCAGGGATGAGCAGTTCTTC	CAIRTGARDEQFF
-	TRBJ2-3	TRBD2	TRBV20-1	TGCAGTGCTTCCCCCCTTGCTAGCGGGCCGCAAGATACGCAGTATTTT	CSASPLASGPQDTQYF
many	TRBJ2-7	-	TRBV4-3	TGCGCCAGCAGCCAAGATACGGGGACCTACGAGCAGTACTTC	CASSQDTGTYEQYF
-	TRBJ1-5	-	TRBV30	TGTGCCTGGAGTGGATCCGGGGGCCTCAATCAGCCCCAGCATTTT	CAWSGSGGLNQPQHF
-	TRBJ2-5	-	TRBV18	TGTGCCAGCTCATCGGACTGGGGGCAAGAGACCCAGTACTTC	CASSSDWGQETQYF